This TCR beta chain was recorded in a study of cytomegalovirus exposure and HLA in healthy donors. The V end was cut by 0 bases, the J end by 1 base, with 8 bases between. CDR1 is SGHTA and CDR2 is FQGNSA in the germline V gene. The CDR3 is 15 residues long. Both 60 Vbeta primers and 13 Jbeta primers went into the PCR. The table came from immunoSEQ multiplex PCR; TCRdb's copy has only in-frame clones and leaves some out. The repertoire holds some 170,000 clones, with 75% as singletons. This chain links TRBV7-2 with TRBJ2-3; weak D call: TRBD2 (5 bases). This receptor was taken from a woman in her forties or fifties in good health and CMV-seropositive. Source material: PBMCs. The CDR3: CASSLARRGTDTQYF. The CDR3 DNA is TGTGCCAGCAGCTTAGCTCGGCGGGGCACAGATACGCAGTATTTT.